The 11 T cell receptor beta chains listed next were all sequenced from one sample in a study of blood T cell repertoires in COVID-19. Assay used: immunoSEQ multiplex PCR; TCRdb lists only in-frame clones, some missing. Of 35,000 to 45,000 clones listed, around 81% are singletons. The source material was peripheral blood. All receptors derive from a human donor in a cohort sampled during active COVID-19.

V is TRBV3-1 (or the pseudogene TRBV3-2) and J is TRBJ2-5; possibly TRBD2 for D (6 bases). There are 14 residues in the CDR3. The germline V and J ends were trimmed by 4 bases and 2 bases, with 11 bases remaining between them. Per the germline V gene, CDR1 is LGHDT and CDR2 is YNNKEL (reference sequence). This CDR3 is CASSPGLQQETQYF. The CDR3 DNA follows: TGTGCCAGCAGCCCGGGACTCCAACAAGAGACCCAGTACTTC.

The rearrangement links TRBV10-2 to TRBJ1-5; 9 bases line up with TRBD1. Per the germline V gene, CDR1 is WSHSY and CDR2 is SAAADI. The CDR3 loop spans 18 amino acids. V lost 3 bases, J lost 0 bases, and 9 bases stayed unmatched. CDR3 loop: CASSDPRQGGISNQPQHF. The CDR3 DNA sequence: TGCGCCAGCAGTGATCCTCGACAGGGGGGGATTAGCAATCAGCCCCAGCATTTT.

V gene TRBV12-3 or TRBV12-4 combines with J gene TRBJ2-5, with D unresolved. This CDR3 has 11 amino acids. Trimming stripped 5 bases from V and 4 bases from J, with 5 bases between. CDR3 loop: CASSNGETQYF. As DNA, the CDR3 is TGTGCCAGCAGTAACGGAGAGACCCAGTACTTC.

V is TRBV12-3 or TRBV12-4 and J is TRBJ1-2, with 8 bases fitting TRBD1. This CDR3 is 13 amino acids long. V lost 5 bases, J lost 7 bases, and 6 bases stayed unmatched. The CDR3 DNA reads TGTGCCAGCAGTCGCGGACAGGGTGCTGGCTACACCTTC. Translated: CASSRGQGAGYTF.

This clone occurred once. The V and J genes are TRBV11-3 and TRBJ2-7; possible D gene TRBD2, 6 bases. The germline V gene has CDR1 SGHNT and CDR2 YENEEA. CDR3 length: 15 residues. With 5 bases removed from V and 2 bases from J, the gap between germline ends came to 16 bases. The CDR3 sequence: CASSRGIGGTYEQYF. The CDR3, as DNA: TGTGCCAGCAGCCGCGGGATCGGGGGAACCTACGAGCAGTACTTC.

The chain couples TRBV5-1 to TRBJ2-3; 11 bases match TRBD1. The J segment lost 6 bases and the V segment lost 4 bases, leaving 10 bases of the junction unmatched. The CDR3 sequence is 16 residues long. Germline loops: CDR1 SGHRS, CDR2 YFSETQ. CDR3 sequence: CASSPLGTGGMDTQYF. In DNA, the CDR3 is TGCGCCAGCAGCCCCCTCGGGACAGGGGGTATGGATACGCAGTATTTT.

V gene TRBV19 combines with J gene TRBJ2-2; the match to TRBD2 covers 12 bases. Germline values: CDR1 LNHDA, CDR2 SQIVND (reference sequence). The CDR3 is 15 amino acids. Losses at the gene ends were 9 bases for V and 7 bases for J; bases not matched to a gene: 9. The CDR3 region has the DNA TGTGCCAGCCTGCTAGCGGGGGGGCTAAGCGGGGAGCTGTTTTTT. This encodes CASLLAGGLSGELFF.

The chain carries TRBV5-8 and TRBJ1-6; D is unclear. The CDR3 sequence is 14 residues long. The germline V gene encodes CDR1 SGHTS and CDR2 YDEGEE. Trimming removed 0 bases from V and 7 bases from J, with 8 bases in between. This chain's CDR3 is CASSLVRGNSPLHF. The CDR3 DNA follows: TGTGCCAGCAGCTTGGTGAGAGGAAATTCACCCCTCCACTTT.

This clone was detected only once. The chain couples TRBV2 to TRBJ1-6, with D unresolved. This CDR3 comprises 15 residues. Trimming took off 5 bases at V and 6 bases at J, with 14 bases between the two ends. The germline gives CDR1 SNHLY, CDR2 FYNNEI. CDR3 amino acids: CASSPTLAANSPLHF. In DNA form, the CDR3 reads TGTGCCAGCAGTCCGACCTTAGCAGCTAATTCACCCCTCCACTTT.

This chain connects TRBV6-2 or TRBV6-3 to TRBJ1-2; TRBD1 agrees at 12 bases. The CDR3 runs to 17 residues. Germline assignment: CDR1 MNHEY and CDR2 SVGEGT. Germline trimming cut 6 bases from V and 4 bases from J; bases unmatched to any gene: 12. DNA of the CDR3: TGTGCCAGCAGCCCTCCGGGACAGGGGGCCTTAAGCTATGGCTACACCTTC. This encodes CASSPPGQGALSYGYTF.

The rearrangement joins TRBV11-3 to TRBJ2-1, with a possible D match to TRBD2 (5 bases). The CDR3 has 13 residues. The germline gives CDR1 SGHNT, CDR2 YENEEA. V was cut by 5 bases and J by 4 bases, with 9 bases left in between. This CDR3 reads CASSIERYNEQFF. CDR3 DNA sequence: TGTGCCAGCAGCATTGAGCGGTACAATGAGCAGTTCTTC.